The 5 T cell receptor beta chains in this list originate from one sample, sequenced in a study of response to subunit inactivated influenza vaccine. Each CDR3 protein is one row after TCRdb ran MiXCR on the RT-PCR reads. The profile shows 500,000 to 600,000 distinct CDR3 sequences, around 8% of them singletons. The sequenced sample was PBMCs from blood, obtained about 24 months after vaccination. These receptors all come from a man between 45 and 75 years old who received an inactivated influenza vaccine.

The chain links TRBV5-6 to TRBJ2-7; 9 bases agree with TRBD2. With 4 bases clipped from V and 3 bases from J, the junction kept 5 bases outside the gene matches. The CDR3 covers 14 residues. Germline V CDR1 and CDR2: SGHDT, YYEEEE. The CDR3 reads CASSPVTSGYEQYF. The DNA for the CDR3 is TGTGCCAGCAGCCCCGTGACTAGCGGCTACGAGCAGTACTTC.

The rearrangement joins TRBV2 to TRBJ1-6; D might be TRBD1 (6 bases). There are 15 residues in the CDR3. CDR1 SNHLY and CDR2 FYNNEI come from the germline V gene. V was shortened by 1 base and J by 6 bases, with 10 bases between the two germline ends. The CDR3 DNA is TGTGCCAGCAGTGAAGGAGGGGGTTCTAATTCACCCCTCCACTTT. Translated, it gives CASSEGGGSNSPLHF.

Ten or more counts support this clonotype. V usage is TRBV25-1 and J usage is TRBJ2-6; maybe TRBD2 (5 bases). Germline assignment: CDR1 MGHDK and CDR2 SYGVNS. The V and J ends lost 5 bases and 0 bases respectively, with 8 bases between them. This CDR3 is 15 amino acids long. The CDR3: CASSKRGSGANVLTF. As DNA, the CDR3 is TGTGCCAGCAGTAAACGGGGCTCTGGGGCCAACGTCCTGACTTTC.

This chain uses TRBV12-3 or TRBV12-4 with TRBJ2-1, with TRBD2 as a possible D gene (5 bases). Between the trimmed V and J ends, which lost 0 bases and 9 bases, there was a span of 9 bases. CDR3 length: 13 residues. CDR3 bases: TGTGCCAGCAGTTTAGCGGGAGCGAGTGAGCAGTTCTTC. This translates into CASSLAGASEQFF.

The DNA for the CDR3 is TGTGCCAGCAGTGCCGGGACTAGCGACGAGCAGTACTTC. As protein: CASSAGTSDEQYF. V and J are TRBV21-1 and TRBJ2-7; the tabulated D call, TRBD2, remains unverified against the DNA. TRBV21-1 is a pseudogene locus. The CDR3 contains 13 residues.